A selection of T cell receptor beta chains follows, all from one sample in a study of CD8 T cells in ankylosing spondylitis. TCRdb re-called the 5' RACE reads through MiXCR, storing one row per CDR3 protein. In the table there are about 440,000 distinct CDR3 sequences, about 15% of which are singletons. The specimen sequenced was blood, either unsorted or a sorted T cell fraction (not recorded which). The receptors derive from a male donor with ankylosing spondylitis. Both conserved end residues are part of each CDR3. The D gene is left open where the match is weak. Size tells how often a clone was seen (once, few, many) or the class of an expanded clone, and some rows leave it out.

TRBJ1-1 . TRBV7-3 few CASSLTPGPSEAFF TGTGCCAGCAGCTTAACGCCCGGACCCTCTGAAGCTTTCTTT
TRBJ2-3 . TRBV19 few CASTPSPRSTDTQYF TGTGCCAGTACCCCCTCACCTAGGAGCACAGATACGCAGTATTTT
TRBJ2-3 . TRBV5-1 many CASRTGGTDTQYF TGCGCCAGCAGAACGGGGGGCACAGATACGCAGTATTTT
TRBJ2-7 TRBD1 TRBV29-1 . CSVEMTGGYEQYF TGCAGCGTTGAGATGACAGGGGGTTACGAGCAGTACTTC
TRBJ1-6 . TRBV7-2 many CASSRDTHNSPLHF TGTGCCAGCAGCCGGGACACCCATAATTCACCCCTCCACTTT
TRBJ1-3 . TRBV29-1 few CSVDLLNTIYF TGCAGCGTTGACCTTTTAAACACCATATATTTT
TRBJ1-2 TRBD1 TRBV2 few CASLPGTGGNYGYTF TGTGCCAGTCTGCCCGGGACAGGGGGCAACTATGGCTACACCTTC
TRBJ1-2 . TRBV7-9 . CASSRDTGRIDGYTF TGTGCCAGCAGCCGCGATACAGGGAGGATTGATGGCTACACCTTC
TRBJ1-4 TRBD1 TRBV7-2 . CASSLQGAFEKLFF TGTGCCAGCAGCTTACAGGGGGCGTTTGAAAAACTGTTTTTT
TRBJ1-2 TRBD1 TRBV3-1 once CASSQEGTGDEGYTF TGTGCCAGCAGCCAAGAAGGGACAGGGGATGAGGGCTACACCTTC
TRBJ2-3 TRBD2 TRBV15 . CAILAGSTDTQYF TGTGCCATCTTAGCGGGGAGCACAGATACGCAGTATTTT
TRBJ1-4 TRBD1 TRBV2 . CASSLQGKANEKLFF TGTGCCAGCAGTTTACAGGGGAAAGCTAATGAAAAACTGTTTTTT
TRBJ2-1 TRBD2 TRBV5-1 few CASSLERGGASEQFF TGCGCCAGCAGCTTGGAGCGCGGGGGGGCATCTGAGCAGTTCTTC
TRBJ2-1 . TRBV28 . CASSLPWGRGEQFF TGTGCCAGCAGTTTACCTTGGGGACGGGGGGAGCAGTTCTTC
TRBJ1-5 . TRBV5-1 few CASSLGDRRDQPQHF TGCGCCAGCAGCTTAGGTGACAGGAGGGACCAGCCCCAGCATTTT
TRBJ2-2 TRBD1 TRBV7-7 few CASSATGGETGELFF TGTGCTAGCAGCGCGACAGGGGGCGAGACCGGGGAGCTGTTTTTT
TRBJ1-1 . TRBV7-2 many CASSPRNMGRTEAFF TGTGCCAGCAGCCCTCGAAACATGGGACGAACTGAAGCTTTCTTT
TRBJ1-5 . TRBV12-3/TRBV12-4 few CASSYGGFEPQHF TGTGCCAGCAGTTACGGGGGTTTTGAGCCCCAGCATTTT
TRBJ1-2 . TRBV7-9 few CASSDQINYGYTF TGTGCCAGCAGCGACCAAATTAACTATGGCTACACCTTC
TRBJ1-3 . TRBV12-5 . CASGEQGTGNTIYF TGTGCTAGTGGAGAGCAAGGGACTGGAAACACCATATATTTT
TRBJ1-1 . TRBV21-1 . CATSGRNTEAFF TGTGCCACCTCCGGCAGGAACACTGAAGCTTTCTTT
TRBJ2-3 TRBD2 TRBV7-2 . CASSLAGRFSDTQYF TGTGCCAGCAGCTTAGCCGGGAGGTTTTCCGATACGCAGTATTTT
TRBJ2-2 TRBD2 TRBV11-1 . CASSLNGAGGRTGELFF TGTGCCAGCAGCTTAAACGGAGCGGGGGGTAGGACCGGGGAGCTGTTTTTT
TRBJ2-7 TRBD2 TRBV27 few CACSLSSGGPLQAYEQYF TGTGCCTGCAGTTTGAGTAGCGGGGGGCCTCTGCAGGCCTACGAGCAGTACTTC
TRBJ2-4 TRBD1 TRBV11-1 . CASGRTGGTKNIQYF TGTGCCAGCGGAAGGACAGGGGGAACCAAAAACATTCAGTACTTC
TRBJ2-7 TRBD1 TRBV20-1 many CSAPDRVLDSSYEQYF TGCAGTGCCCCGGACAGGGTCCTGGATTCGTCATACGAGCAGTACTTC